These 16 T cell receptor beta chains share one sample of origin, sequenced in a study of beta chain features in type 1 diabetes. The whole isolated RNA underwent reverse transcription, so sequencing captured expressed TCRB transcripts. Here immunoSEQ multiplex PCR was the method, and the copy in TCRdb shows in-frame clones only, minus some. Of roughly 400,000 clones listed, approximately 15% are singletons. Sample: naive CD4+ T cells from blood. These TCRs come from a man younger than 45 in good health.

The chain couples TRBV5-6 to TRBJ2-5; D not resolved. With 4 bases removed from V and 5 bases from J, the gap between germline ends came to 15 bases. Germline CDR1 is SGHDT and CDR2 is YYEEEE. This CDR3 has 14 amino acids. The CDR3 bases are TGTGCCAGCAGCCTCGGAACCAGCAGGGAGACCCAGTACTTC. This encodes CASSLGTSRETQYF.

The chain combines TRBV28 with TRBJ1-2, with D unresolved. The CDR3 has 13 residues. V lost 3 bases and J lost 2, with 7 bases in between. Germline V CDR1 and CDR2: MDHEN, SYDVKM. CDR3 region: CASSLQSNYGYTF. CDR3 coding DNA: TGTGCCAGCAGTTTGCAGTCGAACTATGGCTACACCTTC.

The genes are TRBV6-6 and TRBJ2-1, with D unclear. CDR1 and CDR2 from the germline V gene are MNHNY and SVGAGI (reference sequence). The V end lost 4 bases, the J end lost 8 bases, and 6 bases lay between the germline ends. This CDR3 spans 11 amino acids. The CDR3 nucleotides are TGTGCCAGCAGTTCTCTGGATGAGCAGTTCTTC. This encodes CASSSLDEQFF.

For this clone: The junction departs from germline at one end; a sequencing error may be responsible. V usage is TRBV30 and J usage is TRBJ2-3; the match to TRBD1 covers 8 bases. Germline CDR1 reads GTSNPN; CDR2 reads SVGIG (reference sequence). The CDR3 is made up of 12 amino acids. CDR3 in amino acids: CAWNSRSGQARF. The DNA for the CDR3 is TGTGCCTGGAATTCCAGGTCGGGACAGGCGCGTTTT.

This clone showed up just a few times. This chain joins TRBV18 and TRBJ2-5, with 8 positions matching TRBD1. Germline CDR1 and CDR2: KGHSH and LQKENI. This CDR3 is built from 15 residues. The ends lost 2 bases at V and 5 bases at J; junction bases unmatched: 7. The CDR3: CASSPGRQGMETQYF. In DNA form, the CDR3 reads TGTGCCAGCTCACCAGGGCGACAGGGGATGGAGACCCAGTACTTC.

This clone was observed a handful of times. V is TRBV4-3 and J is TRBJ2-3, with 11 bases that match TRBD2. CDR1 is LGHNA and CDR2 is YSLEER in the germline V gene. V trimming: 0 bases; J trimming: 1 base; junction bases outside the gene matches: 9. This CDR3 has 19 amino acids. Written as DNA, the CDR3 is TGCGCCAGCAGCCAAGAGTTTTTAGCGGGAGGGACCGGCACAGATACGCAGTATTTT. Its protein is CASSQEFLAGGTGTDTQYF.

The chain joins TRBV2 to TRBJ2-7; D gene uncertain. Germline assignment: CDR1 SNHLY and CDR2 FYNNEI. Trimming stripped 0 bases from V and 0 bases from J, with 15 bases between. The length of the CDR3 is 17 residues. CDR3 sequence: CASSEASLAVSSYEQYV. The CDR3 DNA sequence: TGTGCCAGCAGTGAAGCCAGCCTCGCGGTGAGCTCCTACGAGCAGTACGTC.

This clone has only a few counts. V is TRBV11-2 and J is TRBJ2-1; TRBD2 is a possible D gene (5 bases). Germline V lookup: CDR1 SGHAT, CDR2 FQNNGV. Deletions cut 2 bases from V and 3 bases from J, with 11 bases between. This CDR3 region has 15 residues. The CDR3 spells CASSLNREYYNEQFF. CDR3 in DNA: TGTGCCAGCAGCTTAAACCGGGAATACTACAATGAGCAGTTCTTC.

V is TRBV9 and J is TRBJ1-3; D is unclear. Germline V gene lookup returns CDR1 SGDLS and CDR2 YYNGEE. V lost 3 bases to trimming and J lost 6 bases, with 10 bases between them. This CDR3 spans 13 amino acids. The CDR3 loop reads CASSGGYLNTIYF. The DNA of the CDR3 is TGTGCCAGCAGCGGGGGTTATTTAAACACCATATATTTT.

This clone was seen a few times. The rearrangement uses TRBV20-1 and TRBJ2-2; D is uncertain. V dropped 3 bases and J dropped 7 bases, with 6 bases sitting between them. Germline V gives CDR1 DFQATT, CDR2 SNEGSKA (reference sequence). The CDR3 loop spans 11 amino acids. CDR3: CSASSVGELFF. For the CDR3, the DNA is TGCAGTGCTAGTAGTGTCGGGGAGCTGTTTTTT.

This clone occurred a few times. The sample contains more than one DNA sequence encoding this CDR3. The genes are TRBV5-1 and TRBJ2-7, with D hard to call. Germline V CDR1 and CDR2: SGHRS, YFSETQ. Trimming cost V 0 bases and J 0 bases, with 4 bases left between them. The CDR3 totals 13 residues. The CDR3 nucleotides are TGCGCCAGCAGCTTGGAGCGCTCCTACGAGCAGTACTTC. Its translation is CASSLERSYEQYF.

In its sample, this clone was seen a few times. The V gene is TRBV29-1, the J gene TRBJ1-1; D not resolved. The CDR3 contains 13 residues. Germline V CDR1 and CDR2: SQVTM, ANQGSEA. V was clipped by 2 bases and J by 0 bases, with 7 bases between them. In DNA form, the CDR3 reads TGCAGCGTTGAACGACGGTTGAACACTGAAGCTTTCTTT. Translated, it gives CSVERRLNTEAFF.

The genes are TRBV5-1 and TRBJ2-7; 7 bases are shared with TRBD1. CDR1 and CDR2 (germline): SGHRS, YFSETQ. This CDR3 region has 13 residues. CDR3 residues: CASSFYPGTAVEV. The CDR3 DNA is TGCGCCAGCAGCTTTTACCCCGGGACAGCGGTCGAGGTC.

The table lists this clone with a few counts. The chain combines TRBV7-2 with TRBJ2-3; the D is unclear. Per the germline V gene, CDR1 is SGHTA and CDR2 is FQGNSA. The CDR3 loop spans 15 amino acids. The V end was cut by 2 bases, the J end by 4 bases, with 13 bases between. The DNA of the CDR3 is TGTGCCAGCAGCTTAAATTTTGCGATTGCAGATACGCAGTATTTT. Protein sequence: CASSLNFAIADTQYF.

This sequence joins TRBV5-1 and TRBJ2-6; D is perhaps TRBD2 (5 bases). CDR1 SGHRS and CDR2 YFSETQ come from the germline V gene. The CDR3 contains 16 residues. V lost 4 bases and J lost 0, with 11 bases in between. The CDR3 bases are TGCGCCAGCAGCCGCTCTGAGGGCTCTGGGGCCAACGTCCTGACTTTC. It is translated as CASSRSEGSGANVLTF.

This chain uses TRBV30 with TRBJ1-3; the D is unclear. Deletions cut 3 bases from V and 0 bases from J, with 9 bases between. CDR3 length: 14 amino acids. The germline CDR1 and CDR2 sequences are GTSNPN and SVGIG (reference sequence). Here the CDR3 reads CAWRWAASGNTIYF. The DNA for the CDR3 is TGTGCCTGGAGATGGGCAGCCTCTGGAAACACCATATATTTT.